The entry below describes one T cell receptor beta chain. Germline values: CDR1 SGHAT, CDR2 FQDESV (reference sequence). The trim removed 5 bases at V and 9 bases at J, leaving 12 bases unmatched. This CDR3 is 15 amino acids long. This entry comes from a study of Ad26.COV2.S vaccination and SARS-CoV-2 variants. Study details: The vaccine Ad26.COV2.S was put into the muscle once, or twice with 56 days between.

Treatment given: 15 to 20 received Ad26.COV2.S at low or high dose, single or two shots; about 5 received placebo; per-sample allocation not given. Samples analyzed were those drawn on day 63 after the first vaccine or placebo injection. It was Wuhan-strain SARS-CoV-2 spike that the Ad26 vaccine vector expressed. The table came from immunoSEQ multiplex PCR; TCRdb's copy has only in-frame clones and leaves some out. Of about 350,000 clones listed, 80% to 90% are singletons. The chain combines TRBV11-1 with TRBJ2-1, with TRBD2 matching 8 bases. The source material was peripheral blood, sampled in a trial of Ad26.COV2.S vaccine versus placebo. This clonotype was obtained from a person between 18 and 60 years old who received the Ad26.COV2.S COVID-19 vaccine or a placebo. The CDR3 DNA is TGTGCCAGCAGCCGAGGGGGACTAGGGGTTGGTGAGCAGTTCTTC. Protein product: CASSRGGLGVGEQFF.